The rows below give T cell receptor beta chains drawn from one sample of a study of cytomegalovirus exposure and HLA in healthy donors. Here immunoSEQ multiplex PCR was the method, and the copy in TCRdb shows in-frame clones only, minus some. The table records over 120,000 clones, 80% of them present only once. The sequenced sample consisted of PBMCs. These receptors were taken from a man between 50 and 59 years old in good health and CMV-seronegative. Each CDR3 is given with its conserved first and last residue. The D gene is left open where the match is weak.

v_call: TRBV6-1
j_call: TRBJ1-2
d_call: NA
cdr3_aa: CASRPRGANYGYTF
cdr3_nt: TGTGCCAGCAGGCCTCGGGGGGCTAACTATGGCTACACCTTC

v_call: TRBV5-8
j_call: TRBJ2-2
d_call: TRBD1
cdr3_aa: CASSLGPGQGAGELFF
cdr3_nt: TGTGCCAGCAGCTTGGGCCCGGGACAGGGGGCCGGGGAGCTGTTTTTT

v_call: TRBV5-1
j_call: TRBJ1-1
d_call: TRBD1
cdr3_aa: CASSPAGTGDEAFF
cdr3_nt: TGCGCCAGCAGCCCGGCAGGGACAGGGGATGAAGCTTTCTTT

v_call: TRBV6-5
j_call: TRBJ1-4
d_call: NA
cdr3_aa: CASRKQATNEKLFF
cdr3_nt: TGTGCCAGCAGAAAACAGGCAACTAATGAAAAACTGTTTTTT

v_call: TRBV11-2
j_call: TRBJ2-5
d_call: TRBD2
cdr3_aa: CASSFVGRGETQYF
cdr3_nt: TGTGCCAGCAGCTTTGTGGGGAGGGGAGAGACCCAGTACTTC

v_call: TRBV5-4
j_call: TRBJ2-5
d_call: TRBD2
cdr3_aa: CASSLILAGAQAQYF
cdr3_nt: TGTGCCAGCAGCTTGATCCTAGCGGGGGCCCAGGCCCAGTACTTC

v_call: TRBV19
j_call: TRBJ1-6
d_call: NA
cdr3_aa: CASSPPDRSSSYNSPLHF
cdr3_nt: TGTGCCAGTAGCCCTCCAGACAGGTCAAGCTCCTATAATTCACCCCTCCACTTT

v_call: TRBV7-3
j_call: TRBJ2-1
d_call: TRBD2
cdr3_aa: CASSPPLLAGLYNEQFF
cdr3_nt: TGTGCCAGCAGCCCCCCCTTACTAGCGGGGCTGTACAATGAGCAGTTCTTC

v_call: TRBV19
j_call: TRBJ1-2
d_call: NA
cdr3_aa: CASTFREGVYGYTF
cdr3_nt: TGTGCCAGTACTTTTCGGGAGGGAGTCTATGGCTACACCTTC

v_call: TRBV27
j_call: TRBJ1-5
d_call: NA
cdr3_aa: CASKSAGDQPQHF
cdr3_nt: TGTGCCAGCAAATCAGCGGGGGATCAGCCCCAGCATTTT

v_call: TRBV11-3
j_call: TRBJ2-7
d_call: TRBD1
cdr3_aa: CASSPVTGLTAYEQYF
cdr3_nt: TGTGCCAGCAGCCCGGTGACAGGGCTGACGGCCTACGAGCAGTACTTC